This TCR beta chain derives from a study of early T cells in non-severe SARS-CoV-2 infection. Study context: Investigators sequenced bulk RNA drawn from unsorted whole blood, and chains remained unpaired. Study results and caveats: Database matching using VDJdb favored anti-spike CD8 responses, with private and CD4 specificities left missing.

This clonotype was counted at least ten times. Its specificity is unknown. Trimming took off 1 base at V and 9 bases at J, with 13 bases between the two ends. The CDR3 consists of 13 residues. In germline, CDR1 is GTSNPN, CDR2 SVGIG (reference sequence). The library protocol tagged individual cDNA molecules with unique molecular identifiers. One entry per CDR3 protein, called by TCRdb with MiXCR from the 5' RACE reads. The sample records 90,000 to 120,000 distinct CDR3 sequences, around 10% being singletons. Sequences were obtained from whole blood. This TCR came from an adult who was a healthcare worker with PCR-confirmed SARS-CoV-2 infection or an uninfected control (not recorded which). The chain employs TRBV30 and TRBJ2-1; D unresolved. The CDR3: CAWSGDSFGEQFF. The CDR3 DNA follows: TGTGCCTGGAGTGGGGATAGCTTTGGTGAGCAGTTCTTC.